The 25 T cell receptor beta chains presented below share a single source sample, sequenced in a study of identical twins. TCRdb itself ran the 5' RACE reads through MiXCR, one entry per CDR3 protein. This table holds about 260,000 distinct CDR3 sequences, approximately 7% found once. The sample also formed part of further work on yellow fever vaccine responses in identical twins.

The sample taken for sequencing was memory (CD45RO+) T cells sorted from blood. The receptors shown here come from a woman in her late teens or twenties in good health.

The rearrangement links TRBV4-2 to TRBJ2-7, with 9 nucleotides matching TRBD2. The CDR3 covers 17 residues. The germline gives CDR1 LGHNA, CDR2 YNFKEQ. V shed 4 bases and J 3 bases; nucleotides not matched to a gene: 13. The CDR3 loop is CASSPPRSGGFYYEQYV. The CDR3 DNA is TGTGCCAGCAGCCCCCCCCGTAGCGGGGGCTTCTACTACGAGCAGTACGTC.

The J gene is TRBJ2-5, the V gene TRBV6-4, with TRBD1 as a possible D gene (6 bases). The CDR3 loop spans 19 amino acids. Trimming took 7 bases from V and 0 from J, leaving 27 bases between them. Germline values: CDR1 MRHNA, CDR2 SNTAGT. CDR3 nucleotide sequence: TGTGCCAGCACCCTACCCAGGGGTCCAGGGATGGGGTACCAAGAGACCCAGTACTTC. Its protein is CASTLPRGPGMGYQETQYF.

This clonotype was counted only a few times. V gene TRBV12-5 combines with J gene TRBJ2-7, with 11 bases fitting TRBD2. The ends lost 0 bases at V and 4 bases at J; junction bases unmatched: 8. This CDR3 has 17 residues. CDR1 LGHNT and CDR2 FRNRAP come from the germline V gene. In DNA, the CDR3 is TGTGCTAGTGGTTTGGTGATAGCGGGAGGGCCTTCATACGAGCAGTACTTC. This sequence encodes CASGLVIAGGPSYEQYF. Together with reference TRBV12-5 and TRBJ2-7, the CDR3 gives the full variable domain: DARVTQTPRHKVTEMGQEVTMRCQPILGHNTVFWYRQTMMQGLELLAYFRNRAPLDDSGMPKDRFSAEMPDATLATLKIQPSEPRDSAVYFCASGLVIAGGPSYEQYFGPGTRLTVT.

This clonotype showed up many times. V gene TRBV20-1 combines with J gene TRBJ2-7, with 10 bases that match TRBD1. This CDR3 comprises 11 residues. The ends lost 6 bases at V and 12 bases at J; junction bases unmatched: 8. Per the germline V gene, CDR1 is DFQATT and CDR2 is SNEGSKA (reference sequence). The CDR3: CSAGQGDLRYV. CDR3 sequence (DNA): TGCAGTGCCGGACAGGGGGACCTGCGGTACGTC.

This clonotype was seen at least ten times. V and J are TRBV29-1 and TRBJ1-2, with 7 bases fitting TRBD1. Losses at the gene ends were 3 bases for V and 4 bases for J; bases not matched to a gene: 11. CDR3 length equals 15 residues. Germline V lookup: CDR1 SQVTM, CDR2 ANQGSEA. The CDR3 is CSVDSAGTDIYGYTF. In nucleotides, the CDR3 is TGCAGCGTTGACTCAGCCGGGACAGATATCTATGGCTACACCTTC.

This clonotype has only a few counts. The chain recombines TRBV7-6 with TRBJ1-4; the match to TRBD1 covers 7 bases. The germline V gene encodes CDR1 SGHVS and CDR2 FNYEAQ. The junction had 4 bases not matched to a gene; V was cut back by 1 base and J by 2 bases. The CDR3 runs 16 residues. CDR3 amino acids: CASSLGGGTTNEKLFF. CDR3 sequence (DNA): TGTGCCAGCAGCTTAGGAGGGGGCACGACTAATGAAAAACTGTTTTTT.

This clonotype turned up a few times. The chain recombines TRBV5-1 with TRBJ2-7; tentatively, D is TRBD1 (6 bases). This CDR3 has 14 amino acids. V gave up 5 bases and J gave up 0 bases, with 12 bases separating them. The V gene's germline CDR1 is SGHRS and CDR2 YFSETQ. This CDR3 is CASSGGLNSYEQYF. CDR3 coding DNA: TGCGCCAGCAGTGGGGGCCTTAACTCCTACGAGCAGTACTTC.

This clonotype was recorded many times. This chain links TRBV4-1 with TRBJ2-1; D gene uncertain. Germline V gene lookup returns CDR1 MGHRA and CDR2 YSYEKL. This CDR3 contains 16 residues. V lost 2 bases and J lost 1, with 12 bases in between. The CDR3 region is CASSQIDLISYNEQFF. The CDR3 nucleotides are TGCGCCAGCAGCCAAATCGACCTAATTTCCTACAATGAGCAGTTCTTC.

This clonotype was seen only a few times. The chain couples TRBV15 to TRBJ2-7; 12 nucleotides agree with TRBD2. Germline-derived CDR1 and CDR2 are LNHNV and YYDKDF (reference sequence). CDR3 size: 16 residues. J gave up 0 bases and V 3 bases, and 3 bases lay outside the gene matches. The CDR3 reads CATSRETSGSSYEQYF. The DNA of the CDR3 is TGTGCCACCAGCAGGGAGACTAGCGGGAGCTCCTACGAGCAGTACTTC.

This clonotype has a single count. The chain is built from TRBV23-1 and TRBJ1-4; no clear D gene. TRBV23-1 is assigned to the ORF class and has an uncertain function. The CDR3 extends over 12 amino acids. V was pared by 3 bases and J by 8 bases, with 7 bases between. The CDR3 DNA follows: TGCGCCAGCAGTCACGCGGGGGAAAAACTGTTTTTT. This sequence encodes CASSHAGEKLFF.

The V and J genes are TRBV2 and TRBJ2-5, with a tentative D call TRBD2 (6 bases). Between the trimmed V and J ends, which lost 7 bases and 4 bases, there was a span of 16 bases. CDR1 is SNHLY, CDR2 FYNNEI, per germline. The CDR3 extends over 14 amino acids. This CDR3 is CASNRDWKIETQYF. The CDR3 region has the DNA TGTGCCAGCAATCGGGACTGGAAGATAGAGACCCAGTACTTC.

The chain employs TRBV3-1 and TRBJ1-6, with unresolved D. Per germline, CDR1 LGHDT and CDR2 YNNKEL (reference sequence). The V and J ends lost 3 bases and 14 bases respectively, with 8 bases between them. The CDR3 covers 11 residues. CDR3 DNA sequence: TGTGCCAGCAGCCAGGGATTTACCCTCCACTTT. This encodes CASSQGFTLHF. The full variable domain, its missing parts supplied by reference TRBV3-1 and TRBJ1-6, is DTAVSQTPKYLVTQMGNDKSIKCEQNLGHDTMYWYKQDSKKFLKIMFSYNNKELIINETVPNRFSPKSPDKAHLNLHINSLELGDSAVYFCASSQGFTLHFGNGTRLTVT.

This clonotype was detected many times. The chain links TRBV5-6 to TRBJ2-1; no clear D gene. CDR3 length equals 15 residues. With 0 bases removed from V and 5 bases from J, the gap between germline ends came to 12 bases. Germline V gene sequence: CDR1 SGHDT, CDR2 YYEEEE. DNA for the CDR3: TGTGCCAGCAGCTTGGGACCTCGGCCCCACAATGAGCAGTTCTTC. Translated: CASSLGPRPHNEQFF.

This clonotype turned up a few times. The chain is built from TRBV24-1 and TRBJ2-1; no reliable D call. The CDR3 runs to 18 residues. CDR1 and CDR2 (germline): KGHDR, SFDVKD. The germline V and J ends were trimmed by 4 bases and 0 bases, with 18 bases remaining between them. The chain's CDR3 is CATSDNPKGLPSYNEQFF. Here the CDR3 DNA reads TGTGCCACCAGTGACAACCCCAAGGGATTACCCTCCTACAATGAGCAGTTCTTC.

This clonotype was found many times. The CDR3 DNA reads TGTGCCAGCAGGCCCCGGGACGGATCTTCACCCCTCCACTTT. The encoded protein is CASRPRDGSSPLHF. The rearrangement uses TRBV12-3 or TRBV12-4 and TRBJ1-6; TRBD1 might be the D (5 bases). The V end lost 6 bases, the J end lost 9 bases, and 15 bases lay between the germline ends. CDR3 length: 14 residues.

The CDR3 DNA follows: TGTGCCAGCAGCTACGACAGGGGTTCTTACAATGAGCAGTTCTTC. Translated, it gives CASSYDRGSYNEQFF. This chain connects TRBV7-2 to TRBJ2-1, with 8 bases identical to TRBD1. Trimming removed 4 bases from V and 4 bases from J; junction bases left unmatched: 6. CDR1 and CDR2 (germline): SGHTA, FQGNSA. The CDR3 is 15 amino acids.

This clonotype has more than one count but fewer than ten. The chain employs TRBV4-1 and TRBJ2-1; D gene ambiguous. Germline V gives CDR1 MGHRA, CDR2 YSYEKL. The CDR3 covers 14 residues. The germline V and J ends were trimmed by 0 bases and 8 bases, with 11 bases remaining between them. In DNA form, the CDR3 reads TGCGCCAGCAGCCAAGAATTCTGGAGCCATGAGCAGTTCTTC. Translating gives CASSQEFWSHEQFF.

This clonotype was seen repeatedly, ten times or more. The rearrangement uses TRBV20-1 and TRBJ2-7, with 12 bases aligning to TRBD2. This CDR3 region has 15 residues. J was trimmed by 4 bases and V by 0 bases; bases with no gene match: 4. Germline CDR1 and CDR2: DFQATT and SNEGSKA (reference sequence). The CDR3 nucleotides read TGCAGTGCTAGAGATAGAACTAGCGGGAGGTACGAGCAGTACTTC. Translating it yields CSARDRTSGRYEQYF.

The gene calls are TRBV2 and TRBJ1-4, with a weak D call TRBD1 (5 bases). The germline gives CDR1 SNHLY, CDR2 FYNNEI. The CDR3 runs 15 residues. The germline V and J ends were trimmed by 1 base and 5 bases, with 11 bases remaining between them. Here the CDR3 DNA reads TGTGCCAGCAGTGAAGGGGGCACGGGCAATGAAAAACTGTTTTTT. Translated, it gives CASSEGGTGNEKLFF.

This clonotype appeared a few times. The chain's CDR3 is CASSYDRTAGELFF. The CDR3 nucleotides read TGTGCCAGCAGTTACGATCGGACTGCTGGGGAGCTGTTTTTT. The chain has TRBV6-5 and TRBJ2-2; maybe TRBD2 (5 bases). Germline loops: CDR1 MNHEY, CDR2 SVGAGI. Trimming shortened V by 2 bases and J by 8 bases, and 12 bases separated the two germline ends. This CDR3 comprises 14 residues.

This chain joins TRBV7-3 and TRBJ2-3, with TRBD1 as a possible D gene (6 bases). The germline gives CDR1 SGHTA, CDR2 FQGTGA. The CDR3 length is 15 residues. The V and J ends lost 1 base and 5 bases respectively, with 13 bases between them. In DNA form, the CDR3 reads TGTGCCAGCAGCTTAAGCCCAGGGGTAGTAGATACGCAGTATTTT. Protein sequence: CASSLSPGVVDTQYF.

This clonotype was counted only a few times. The DNA of the CDR3 is TGCGCCACTAATACAGGTTATTCCTACAATGAGCAGTTCTTC. It is translated as CATNTGYSYNEQFF. The rearrangement links TRBV5-1 to TRBJ2-1; tentatively, D is TRBD1 (5 bases). The germline CDR1 and CDR2 sequences are SGHRS and YFSETQ. Trimming left V 9 bases short and J 1 base short, with 14 bases between. This CDR3 comprises 14 residues.

This clonotype was recorded at least ten times. DNA of the CDR3: TGTGCCAGCAGCTTGGATCCCCGACTAGCGGGAGCCTCCTACAATGAGCAGTTCTTC. As protein: CASSLDPRLAGASYNEQFF. The chain joins TRBV5-6 to TRBJ2-1, with 12 positions matching TRBD2. Germline values: CDR1 SGHDT, CDR2 YYEEEE. This CDR3 has 19 amino acids. J lost 0 bases, V lost 0 bases, and 7 bases had no gene match.

The chain uses TRBV28 and TRBJ2-7; TRBD1 matches 9 bases. The CDR3 loop spans 14 amino acids. The germline V gene encodes CDR1 MDHEN and CDR2 SYDVKM. Germline trimming cut 3 bases from V and 2 bases from J; bases unmatched to any gene: 2. CDR3 amino acids: CASSFWDRAYEQYV. Here the CDR3 DNA reads TGTGCCAGCAGTTTCTGGGACAGGGCCTACGAGCAGTACGTC.

A few counts support this clonotype. This chain uses TRBV6-1 with TRBJ2-5, with TRBD1 identical over 7 bases. The J segment lost 6 bases and the V segment lost 4 bases, leaving 8 bases of the junction unmatched. Germline CDR1 reads MNHNS; CDR2 reads SASEGT. The CDR3 loop spans 14 amino acids. In nucleotides, the CDR3 is TGTGCCAGCAGTGCCACCGGGACAGCAAAGACCCAGTACTTC. Its protein is CASSATGTAKTQYF.